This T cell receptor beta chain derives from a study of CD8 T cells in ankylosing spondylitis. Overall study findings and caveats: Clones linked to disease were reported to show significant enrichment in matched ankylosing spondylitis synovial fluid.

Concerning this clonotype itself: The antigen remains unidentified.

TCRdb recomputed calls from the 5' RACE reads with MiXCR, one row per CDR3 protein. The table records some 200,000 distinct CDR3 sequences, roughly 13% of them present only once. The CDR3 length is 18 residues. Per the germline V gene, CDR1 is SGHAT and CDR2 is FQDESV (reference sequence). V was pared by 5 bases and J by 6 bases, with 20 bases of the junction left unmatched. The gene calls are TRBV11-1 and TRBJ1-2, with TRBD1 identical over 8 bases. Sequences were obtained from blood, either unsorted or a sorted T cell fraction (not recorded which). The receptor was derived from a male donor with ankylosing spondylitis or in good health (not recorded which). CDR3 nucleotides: TGTGCCAGCAGCGCCAGCCCAGGACAGGGAGAGGAGTTCCATGGCTACACCTTC. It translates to CASSASPGQGEEFHGYTF.